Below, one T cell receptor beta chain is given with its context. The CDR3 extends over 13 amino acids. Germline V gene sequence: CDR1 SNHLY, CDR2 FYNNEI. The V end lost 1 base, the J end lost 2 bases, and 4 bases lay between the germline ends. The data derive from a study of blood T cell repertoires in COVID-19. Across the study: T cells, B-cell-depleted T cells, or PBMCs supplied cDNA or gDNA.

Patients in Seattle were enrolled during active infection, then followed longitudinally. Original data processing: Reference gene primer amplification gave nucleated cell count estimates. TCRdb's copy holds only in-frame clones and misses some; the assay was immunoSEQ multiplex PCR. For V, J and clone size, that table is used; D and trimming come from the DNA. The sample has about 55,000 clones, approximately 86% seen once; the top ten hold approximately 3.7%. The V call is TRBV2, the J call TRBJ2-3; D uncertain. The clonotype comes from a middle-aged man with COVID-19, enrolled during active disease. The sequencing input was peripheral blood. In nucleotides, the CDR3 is TGTGCCAGCAGTGAAGACTACACAGATACGCAGTATTTT. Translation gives CASSEDYTDTQYF.